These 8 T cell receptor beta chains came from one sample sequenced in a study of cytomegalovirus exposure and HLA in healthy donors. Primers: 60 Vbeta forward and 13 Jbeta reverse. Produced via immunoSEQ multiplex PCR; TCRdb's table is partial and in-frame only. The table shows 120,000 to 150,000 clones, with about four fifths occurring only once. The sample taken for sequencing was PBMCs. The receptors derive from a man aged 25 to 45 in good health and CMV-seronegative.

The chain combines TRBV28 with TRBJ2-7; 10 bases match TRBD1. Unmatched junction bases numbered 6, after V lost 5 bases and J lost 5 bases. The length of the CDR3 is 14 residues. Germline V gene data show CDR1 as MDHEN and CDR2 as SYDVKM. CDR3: CASSPDRGLDEQYF. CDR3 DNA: TGTGCCAGCAGTCCTGACAGGGGGCTCGACGAGCAGTACTTC.

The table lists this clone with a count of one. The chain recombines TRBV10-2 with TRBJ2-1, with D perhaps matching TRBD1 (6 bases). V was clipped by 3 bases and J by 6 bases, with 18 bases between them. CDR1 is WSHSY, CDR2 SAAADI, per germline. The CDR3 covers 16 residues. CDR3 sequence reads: CASSDFGGLGGNEQFF. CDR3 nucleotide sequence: TGCGCCAGCAGTGATTTTGGCGGCCTAGGGGGCAATGAGCAGTTCTTC.

The CDR3 region has the DNA TGTGCCAGTAGTATTCAGGGGGCCAGCTCCTACAATGAGCAGTTCTTC. It yields the protein CASSIQGASSYNEQFF. V usage is TRBV19 and J usage is TRBJ2-1; 8 bases agree with TRBD1. Trimming at V came to 3 bases and at J to 0 bases, leaving 4 bases not matched to a gene. Germline CDR1 LNHDA, CDR2 SQIVND (reference sequence). This CDR3 has 16 amino acids. The full variable domain, with the rest looked up from reference TRBV19 and TRBJ2-1, is DGGITQSPKYLFRKEGQNVTLSCEQNLNHDAMYWYRQDPGQGLRLIYYSQIVNDFQKGDIAEGYSVSREKKESFPLTVTSAQKNPTAFYLCASSIQGASSYNEQFFGPGTRLTVL.

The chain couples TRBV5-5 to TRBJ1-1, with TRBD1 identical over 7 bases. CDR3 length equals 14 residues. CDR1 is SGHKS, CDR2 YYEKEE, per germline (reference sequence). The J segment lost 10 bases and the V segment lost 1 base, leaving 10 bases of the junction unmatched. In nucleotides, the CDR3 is TGTGCCAGCAGCTTGAGACAGGGCCAGAGTGGAGCTTTCTTT. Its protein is CASSLRQGQSGAFF.

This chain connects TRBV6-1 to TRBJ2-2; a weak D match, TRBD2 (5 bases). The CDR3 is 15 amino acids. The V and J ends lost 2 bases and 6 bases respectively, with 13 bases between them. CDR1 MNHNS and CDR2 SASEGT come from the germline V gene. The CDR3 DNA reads TGTGCCAGCAGTGAACTAGCCTGGGTAGCCGGGGAGCTGTTTTTT. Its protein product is CASSELAWVAGELFF.

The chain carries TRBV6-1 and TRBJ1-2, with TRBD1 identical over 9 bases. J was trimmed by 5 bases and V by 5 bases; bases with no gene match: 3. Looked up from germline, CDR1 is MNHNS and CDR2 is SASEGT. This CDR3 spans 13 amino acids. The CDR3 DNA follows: TGTGCCAGCAGTTCGGACAGGGGATATGGCTACACCTTC. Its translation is CASSSDRGYGYTF.

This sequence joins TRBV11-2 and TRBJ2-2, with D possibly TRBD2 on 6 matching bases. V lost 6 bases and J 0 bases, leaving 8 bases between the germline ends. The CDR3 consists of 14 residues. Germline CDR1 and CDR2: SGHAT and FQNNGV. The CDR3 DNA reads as TGTGCCAGCAGGGCGGGACCGAACACCGGGGAGCTGTTTTTT. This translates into CASRAGPNTGELFF.

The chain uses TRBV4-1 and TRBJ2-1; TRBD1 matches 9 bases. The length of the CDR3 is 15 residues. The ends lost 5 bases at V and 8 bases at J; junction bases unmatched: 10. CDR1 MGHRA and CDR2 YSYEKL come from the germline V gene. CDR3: CASSWGQGPRDEQFF. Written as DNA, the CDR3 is TGCGCCAGCAGCTGGGGACAGGGCCCTAGGGATGAGCAGTTCTTC.